This T cell receptor (beta chain) appears in the sequencing data of a study of blood T cell repertoires in COVID-19. The repertoire was sequenced with immunoSEQ multiplex PCR; TCRdb's copy has only in-frame clones and lacks some. The sample yields about 25,000 clones, 81% seen once. Germline loops: CDR1 LNHNV, CDR2 YYDKDF (reference sequence). The CDR3 runs to 13 residues. Trimming stripped 1 base from V and 6 bases from J, with 8 bases between. J is TRBJ2-3 and V is TRBV15; weak D call: TRBD2 (5 bases). Sequencing input: peripheral blood. This receptor was taken from a man aged 70-80 years with acute or convalescent COVID-19. The CDR3 nucleotides are TGTGCCACCAGCAGAGGAAAGCGGGATACGCAGTATTTT. Its translation: CATSRGKRDTQYF.